These 24 T cell receptor beta chains came from one sample sequenced in a study of beta chain features in type 1 diabetes (dated by TCRdb to the late 2010s). The receptor library was made with the immunoSEQ multiplex PCR assay. The High Capacity cDNA Reverse Transcription Kit was used to reverse transcribe all of the isolated RNA, meaning that expressed TCRB transcripts were what got sequenced. TCRdb limited this immuneACCESS table to in-frame rearrangements with V and J called. A share of clones is missing; checked studies link under half to unresolved V genes, and the rest is unexplained. For this sample there are under 800,000 clones; 15% to 19% appear just once. The ten largest clones represent approximately 0.099% of the sample. The sequencing sample was made of naive CD4+ T cells from blood. The cell subset or site label for this specimen denotes: true naive CD4+ T cells. Source of these receptors: a man aged 18 to 29 in good health.

About this clone itself: Other DNA sequences in this sample translate to the same CDR3. The chain recombines TRBV9 with TRBJ1-5; D is possibly TRBD1 (6 bases). CDR1 SGDLS and CDR2 YYNGEE come from the germline V gene. The CDR3 consists of 15 residues. The V gene lost 0 bases and the J gene lost 0 bases, with 7 bases spanning the gap. The DNA of the CDR3 is TGTGCCAGCAGCGTAGAAGGGGGTAGCAATCAGCCCCAGCATTTT. Protein: CASSVEGGSNQPQHF.

The gene calls are TRBV7-3 and TRBJ2-2; 11 nucleotides match TRBD2. CDR1 and CDR2 (germline): SGHTA, FQGTGA. The CDR3 spans 20 residues. Trimming removed 6 bases from V and 0 bases from J; junction bases left unmatched: 15. The CDR3 DNA reads as TGTGCCAGCAGTCCGGCTGGACTAGCGGGTATTTCACCGAACACCGGGGAGCTGTTTTTT. Encoded protein: CASSPAGLAGISPNTGELFF.

V gene TRBV28 combines with J gene TRBJ2-7; perhaps TRBD1 as D (5 bases). Germline loops: CDR1 MDHEN, CDR2 SYDVKM. The V end was cut by 6 bases, the J end by 0 bases, with 12 bases between. CDR3 length: 14 amino acids. The CDR3 reads CASSPQAHSYEQYF. For the CDR3, the DNA is TGTGCCAGCAGCCCACAGGCCCACTCCTACGAGCAGTACTTC. Full variable domain (outside the CDR3, taken from reference TRBV28 and TRBJ2-7): DVKVTQSSRYLVKRTGEKVFLECVQDMDHENMFWYRQDPGLGLRLIYFSYDVKMKEKGDIPEGYSVSREKKERFSLILESASTNQTSMYLCASSPQAHSYEQYFGPGTRLTVT.

V gene TRBV28 combines with J gene TRBJ2-7, with D unclear. CDR1 is MDHEN and CDR2 is SYDVKM in the germline V gene. The CDR3 sequence is 12 residues long. V was cut by 6 bases and J by 9 bases, with 15 bases left in between. DNA of the CDR3: TGTGCCAGCAGGAACCCCCCAGTTGGGCAGTACTTC. Its protein product is CASRNPPVGQYF.

The chain is built from TRBV5-1 and TRBJ2-7, with unresolved D. V lost 0 bases and J 0 bases, leaving 7 bases between the germline ends. The CDR3 totals 14 residues. Germline V CDR1 and CDR2: SGHRS, YFSETQ. Here the CDR3 reads CASSLVPNSYEQYF. The CDR3 coding sequence is TGCGCCAGCAGCTTGGTTCCAAACTCCTACGAGCAGTACTTC.

This rearrangement joins TRBV5-1 to TRBJ1-2; TRBD1 matches at 7 bases. V dropped 4 bases and J dropped 3; count of bases not matched to a gene: 15. The CDR3 is made up of 17 amino acids. Looked up from germline, CDR1 is SGHRS and CDR2 is YFSETQ. This chain's CDR3 is CASSPTGGTGEYYGYTF. For the CDR3, the DNA is TGCGCCAGCAGCCCAACGGGGGGAACAGGGGAGTACTATGGCTACACCTTC.

This clone was detected only a few times. The chain links TRBV5-1 to TRBJ2-3, with TRBD2 identical over 11 bases. CDR1 and CDR2 from the germline V gene are SGHRS and YFSETQ. Trimming removed 4 bases from V and 3 bases from J; junction bases left unmatched: 4. CDR3 length: 15 residues. CDR3 in DNA: TGCGCCAGCAGCCCCGGGACTAGCGGAACAGATACGCAGTATTTT. This codes for CASSPGTSGTDTQYF.

The chain links TRBV27 to TRBJ2-5; 9 bases are shared with TRBD2. Germline V CDR1 and CDR2: MNHEY, SMNVEV (reference sequence). V shed 2 bases, J shed 6 bases, and the junction held 4 bases outside the gene matches. This CDR3 spans 14 amino acids. CDR3 nucleotides: TGTGCCAGCAGTTTAGCGGGAGGGCCGAAGACCCAGTACTTC. The encoded protein is CASSLAGGPKTQYF.

The rearrangement joins TRBV7-2 to TRBJ1-5, with 8 bases lining up with TRBD1. The V gene's germline CDR1 is SGHTA and CDR2 FQGNSA. V dropped 5 bases and J dropped 3; count of bases not matched to a gene: 6. CDR3 length: 15 residues. The DNA for the CDR3 is TGTGCCAGCAGCCCTGACAGGGGATTCAATCAGCCCCAGCATTTT. Its translation: CASSPDRGFNQPQHF.

In this sample, this clone turned up a few times. This chain links TRBV30 with TRBJ2-4, with TRBD2 matching 7 bases. Germline CDR1 reads GTSNPN; CDR2 reads SVGIG (reference sequence). Trimming removed 0 bases from V and 0 bases from J; junction bases left unmatched: 20. The CDR3 spans 21 residues. DNA for the CDR3: TGTGCCTGGAGTGTACGGGAGCGGGGCACATATTTTTATCTAGCCAAAAACATTCAGTACTTC. It specifies CAWSVRERGTYFYLAKNIQYF.

The CDR3, as DNA: TGCGCCAGCAGCTTATTGACGTTCAGAGACTATGGCTACACCTTC. It specifies CASSLLTFRDYGYTF. This sequence joins TRBV5-1 and TRBJ1-2; D ambiguous. V lost 2 bases to trimming and J lost 3 bases, with 14 bases between them. Germline V gene data show CDR1 as SGHRS and CDR2 as YFSETQ. The CDR3 contains 15 residues. Full variable domain (missing parts from reference TRBV5-1 and TRBJ1-2): KAGVTQTPRYLIKTRGQQVTLSCSPISGHRSVSWYQQTPGQGLQFLFEYFSETQRNKGNFPGRFSGRQFSNSRSEMNVSTLELGDSALYLCASSLLTFRDYGYTFGSGTRLTVV.

This clone appeared a few times. The V and J genes are TRBV7-9 and TRBJ2-6; no clear D. V was clipped by 5 bases and J by 1 base, with 18 bases between them. This CDR3 is 18 amino acids long. Germline V gives CDR1 SEHNR, CDR2 FQNEAQ (reference sequence). The CDR3 protein is CASSKRSLGLSGANVLTF. As DNA, the CDR3 is TGTGCCAGCAGCAAACGGTCCCTCGGGCTTTCTGGGGCCAACGTCCTGACTTTC. Filled out from reference TRBV7-9 and TRBJ2-6, the complete variable domain reads DTGVSQNPRHKITKRGQNVTFRCDPISEHNRLYWYRQTLGQGPEFLTYFQNEAQLEKSRLLSDRFSAERPKGSFSTLEIQRTEQGDSAMYLCASSKRSLGLSGANVLTFGAGSRLTVL.

This clone was found a few times. V is TRBV9 and J is TRBJ2-3; D is unclear. Trimming left V 0 bases short and J 2 bases short, with 7 bases between. There are 14 residues in the CDR3. From germline, CDR1 is SGDLS and CDR2 YYNGEE. CDR3 region: CASSVGGVTDTQYF. Written as DNA, the CDR3 is TGTGCCAGCAGCGTAGGTGGGGTCACAGATACGCAGTATTTT.

The chain joins TRBV5-1 to TRBJ2-7; 10 bases fit TRBD1. The V gene's germline CDR1 is SGHRS and CDR2 YFSETQ. Trimming cost V 2 bases and J 3 bases; bases outside gene matches: 8. The CDR3 runs to 16 residues. CDR3 region: CASSFAPGQGFYEQYF. The CDR3 nucleotides read TGCGCCAGCAGCTTTGCCCCGGGACAGGGGTTCTACGAGCAGTACTTC. Based on the CDR3 plus reference TRBV5-1 and TRBJ2-7, the full variable domain is KAGVTQTPRYLIKTRGQQVTLSCSPISGHRSVSWYQQTPGQGLQFLFEYFSETQRNKGNFPGRFSGRQFSNSRSEMNVSTLELGDSALYLCASSFAPGQGFYEQYFGPGTRLTVT.

The sample holds many counts of this clone. The rearrangement uses TRBV14 and TRBJ2-1, with 9 bases aligning to TRBD2. After removal of 8 bases from V and 1 base from J, the junction contained 6 bases not matched to a gene. The germline gives CDR1 SGHDN, CDR2 FVKESK. CDR3 length: 15 residues. CDR3 coding DNA: TGTGCCAGCGCCGTTACTAGCGGGTCCTACAATGAGCAGTTCTTC. Translated, it gives CASAVTSGSYNEQFF.

This clone was observed at least ten times. Here the CDR3 reads CASSQGLFSGNTIYF. The CDR3 region has the DNA TGCGCCAGCAGCCAAGGTCTCTTCTCTGGAAACACCATATATTTT. The chain carries TRBV4-3 and TRBJ1-3; D not certain. This CDR3 comprises 15 residues. V was cut by 1 base and J by 0 bases, with 7 bases left in between. The V gene's germline CDR1 is LGHNA and CDR2 YSLEER.

CDR3 in DNA: TGTGCCAGCAGCCCTCTGGGGACCGGATTCTACGAGCAGTACTTC. Translated, it gives CASSPLGTGFYEQYF. The J gene is TRBJ2-7, the V gene TRBV7-2; tentatively, D is TRBD1 or TRBD2 (5 bases each). CDR1 SGHTA and CDR2 FQGNSA come from the germline V gene. The CDR3 has 15 residues. V was shortened by 5 bases and J by 3 bases, with 17 bases between the two germline ends.

This clone was seen more than once but under ten times. The same CDR3 also results from other DNA sequences found in this sample. The rearrangement joins TRBV29-1 to TRBJ1-1; TRBD1 is a possible D gene (5 bases). Germline CDR1 reads SQVTM; CDR2 reads ANQGSEA. Trimming removed 6 bases from V and 1 base from J, with 6 bases in between. CDR3 length equals 11 residues. The CDR3 DNA is TGCAGCGTGGACAAGAACACTGAAGCTTTCTTT. Residues: CSVDKNTEAFF.

This clone has more than one count but fewer than ten. This chain connects TRBV18 to TRBJ1-4; D is ambiguous. The CDR3 length is 16 residues. V lost 2 bases and J 0 bases, leaving 10 bases between the germline ends. Germline V CDR1 and CDR2: KGHSH, LQKENI. CDR3 region: CASSPIAEATNEKLFF. The CDR3 bases are TGTGCCAGCTCACCAATTGCCGAGGCAACTAATGAAAAACTGTTTTTT.

V is TRBV9 and J is TRBJ2-1, with 7 bases matching TRBD1. The V gene's germline CDR1 is SGDLS and CDR2 YYNGEE. This CDR3 has 15 residues. The trim removed 3 bases at V and 2 bases at J, leaving 5 bases unmatched. The CDR3 bases are TGTGCCAGCAGCGGACGACAGGGTACCTACAATGAGCAGTTCTTC. This sequence encodes CASSGRQGTYNEQFF.

A word on this clone: Its ends do not fully match the called genes, so a read error is possible. The J gene is TRBJ2-5, the V gene TRBV7-7, with TRBD1 identical over 12 bases. The CDR3 length is 14 residues. The germline V gene has CDR1 SSHAT and CDR2 FNYEAQ (reference sequence). The CDR3 spells CASSRDRGRETQYF. CDR3 DNA sequence: TGTGCTAGCAGCAGGGACAGGGGGCGAGAGACCCAGTACTTC. Together with reference TRBV7-7 and TRBJ2-5, the CDR3 gives the full variable domain: GAGVSQSPRYKVTKRGQDVTLRCDPISSHATLYWYQQALGQGPEFLTYFNYEAQPDKSGLPSDRFSAERPEGSISTLTIQRTEQRDSAMYRCASSRDRGRETQYFGPGTRLLVL.

This clone has more than one count but fewer than ten. The gene calls are TRBV9 and TRBJ1-2; D is uncertain. The CDR3 runs to 15 residues. V was pared by 1 base and J by 0 bases, with 10 bases between. From germline, CDR1 is SGDLS and CDR2 YYNGEE. Here the CDR3 DNA reads TGTGCCAGCAGCGTAACGGGGAAATCTAACTATGGCTACACCTTC. Protein sequence: CASSVTGKSNYGYTF.

This chain links TRBV29-1 with TRBJ1-4, with D perhaps matching TRBD1 (5 bases). The germline V gene has CDR1 SQVTM and CDR2 ANQGSEA. The CDR3 runs 13 residues. The V end was cut by 4 bases, the J end by 8 bases, with 14 bases between. The CDR3 protein is CSVGGGAVEKLFF. The CDR3 DNA is TGCAGCGTTGGGGGAGGGGCGGTAGAAAAACTGTTTTTT.

This clone has a handful of counts. The chain couples TRBV4-2 to TRBJ1-1; 7 bases align to TRBD1. The CDR3 has 11 residues. Germline V gene data show CDR1 as LGHNA and CDR2 as YNFKEQ. J gave up 11 bases and V 5 bases, and 5 bases lay outside the gene matches. CDR3 nucleotide sequence: TGTGCCAGCAGCTCGGACAGGCGGGCTTTCTTT. Protein product: CASSSDRRAFF.